Only one count was recorded for the clone carrying this TCR beta chain. The antigen remains unidentified. The sample's treatment: oral pan-JAK inhibitor, 5-10 mg twice daily. PBMCs, the starting material, were the source of sorted CD4+ and CD8+ T cells. V was shortened by 6 bases and J by 6 bases, with 14 bases between the two germline ends. This CDR3 spans 13 amino acids. The V gene's germline CDR1 is SGHAT and CDR2 FQNNGV. This entry is derived from a study of CD8+ T cells in alopecia areata. Study-wide results and caveats: Tofacitinib significantly brought down scalp clonality and expanded CD8+ clones among top 100. With tofacitinib ongoing, many expanded lesional clones persisted in both scalp and blood.

Reverse transcription of extracted RNA yielded cDNA, which provided the sequencing template. Produced via immunoSEQ multiplex PCR; TCRdb's table is partial and in-frame only. The sample contains more than 200,000 clones, roughly 64% of which appear only once. This sample comprised CD4+ T cells sorted from blood, obtained at week 4, from a patient treated with tofacitinib. The chain uses TRBV11-2 and TRBJ1-1; D unclear. This receptor was obtained from a human donor with alopecia areata. The CDR3 nucleotides are TGTGCCAGCAGTTCTCAGACCTACCCTGAAGCTTTCTTT. It translates to CASSSQTYPEAFF.